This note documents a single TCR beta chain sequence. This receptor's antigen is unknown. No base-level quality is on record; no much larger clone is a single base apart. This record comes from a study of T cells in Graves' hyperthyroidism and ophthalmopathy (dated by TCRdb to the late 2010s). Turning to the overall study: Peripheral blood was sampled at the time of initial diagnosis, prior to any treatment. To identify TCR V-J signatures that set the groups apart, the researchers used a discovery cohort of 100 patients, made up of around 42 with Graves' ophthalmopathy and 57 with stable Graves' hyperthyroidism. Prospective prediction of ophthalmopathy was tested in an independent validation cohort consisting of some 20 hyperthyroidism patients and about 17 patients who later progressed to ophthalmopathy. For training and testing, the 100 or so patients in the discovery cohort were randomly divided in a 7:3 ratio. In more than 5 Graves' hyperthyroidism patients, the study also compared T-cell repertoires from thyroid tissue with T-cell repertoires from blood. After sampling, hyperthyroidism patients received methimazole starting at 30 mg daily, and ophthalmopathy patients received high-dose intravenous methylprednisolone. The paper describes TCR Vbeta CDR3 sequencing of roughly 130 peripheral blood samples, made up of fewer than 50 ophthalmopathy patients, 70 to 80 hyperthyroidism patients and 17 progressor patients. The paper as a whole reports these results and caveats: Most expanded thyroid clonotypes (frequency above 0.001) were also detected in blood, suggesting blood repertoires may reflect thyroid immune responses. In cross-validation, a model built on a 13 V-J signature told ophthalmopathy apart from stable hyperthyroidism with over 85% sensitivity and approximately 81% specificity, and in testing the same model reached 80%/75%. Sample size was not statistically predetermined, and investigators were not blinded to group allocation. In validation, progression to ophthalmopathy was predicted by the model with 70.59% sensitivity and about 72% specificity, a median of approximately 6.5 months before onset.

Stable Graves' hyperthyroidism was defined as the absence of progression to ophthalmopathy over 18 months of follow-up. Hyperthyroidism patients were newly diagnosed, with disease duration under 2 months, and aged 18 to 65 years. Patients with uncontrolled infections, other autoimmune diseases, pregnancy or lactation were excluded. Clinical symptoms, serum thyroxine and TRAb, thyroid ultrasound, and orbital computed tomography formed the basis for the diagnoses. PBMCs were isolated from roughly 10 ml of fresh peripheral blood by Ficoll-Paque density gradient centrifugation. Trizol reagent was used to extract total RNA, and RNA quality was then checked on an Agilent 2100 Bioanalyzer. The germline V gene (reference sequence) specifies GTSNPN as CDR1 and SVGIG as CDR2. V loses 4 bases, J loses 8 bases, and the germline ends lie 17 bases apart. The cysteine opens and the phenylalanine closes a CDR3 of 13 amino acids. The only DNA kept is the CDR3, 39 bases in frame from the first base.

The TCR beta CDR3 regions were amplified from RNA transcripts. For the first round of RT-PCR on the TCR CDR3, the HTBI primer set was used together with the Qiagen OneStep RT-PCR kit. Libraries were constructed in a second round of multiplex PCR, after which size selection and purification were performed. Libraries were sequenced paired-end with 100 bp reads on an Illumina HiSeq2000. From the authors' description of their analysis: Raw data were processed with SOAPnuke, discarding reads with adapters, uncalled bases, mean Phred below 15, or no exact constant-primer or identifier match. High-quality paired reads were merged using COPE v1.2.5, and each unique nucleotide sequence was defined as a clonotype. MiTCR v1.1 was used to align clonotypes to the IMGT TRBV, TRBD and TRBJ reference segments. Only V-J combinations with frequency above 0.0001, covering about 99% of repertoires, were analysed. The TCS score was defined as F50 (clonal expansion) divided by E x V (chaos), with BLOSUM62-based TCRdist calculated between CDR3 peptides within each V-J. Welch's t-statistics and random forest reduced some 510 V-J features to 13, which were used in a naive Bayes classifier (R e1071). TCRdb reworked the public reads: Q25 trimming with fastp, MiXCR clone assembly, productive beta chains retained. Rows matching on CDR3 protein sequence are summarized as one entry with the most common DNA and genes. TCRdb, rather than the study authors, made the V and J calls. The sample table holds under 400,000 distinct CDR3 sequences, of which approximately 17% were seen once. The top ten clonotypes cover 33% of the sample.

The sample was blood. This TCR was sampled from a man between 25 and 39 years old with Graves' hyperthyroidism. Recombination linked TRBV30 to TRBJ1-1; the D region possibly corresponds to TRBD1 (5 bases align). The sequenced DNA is TGTGCCTGGACTGATGGCTATGGGGGAGAAGCTTTCTTT. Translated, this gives CAWTDGYGGEAFF.